The TCR beta chain under discussion was sequenced for a study of CXCR3-negative and CXCR3-positive naive CD8 T cells. Overall study findings and caveats: Diversity in memory CD8+ cells fell much lower than the comparably high levels seen in both naive subsets. CXCR3-positive naive cells had TRB CDR3s that were more hydrophobic than CXCR3-negative naive cells had.

As regards this clonotype: What it binds is unknown.

5' RACE that incorporated UMI labels was used to prepare the TRB cDNA libraries. TCRdb reprocessed the 5' RACE reads, keeping one entry per CDR3 protein, no DNA. Here the sample table reports 120,000 to 150,000 distinct CDR3 sequences. The CDR3 totals 13 residues. The germline V gene has CDR1 LNHNV and CDR2 YYDKDF (reference sequence). The chain combines TRBV15 with TRBJ2-5. This TCR came from a human donor in good health. Some clones in this sample may be carry-over from other donors' samples. Sequencing was done on a sample of naive CXCR3+ CD8+ T cells from blood. Subset in this sample: CD45RO-CCR7+CD27+CD95- naive CD8+ T cells expressing CXCR3 (TNR3+). Here the CDR3 reads CATSGSDQETQYF. Full variable domain (outside the CDR3, taken from reference TRBV15 and TRBJ2-5): DAMVIQNPRYQVTQFGKPVTLSCSQTLNHNVMYWYQQKSSQAPKLLFHYYDKDFNNEADTPDNFQSRRPNTSFCFLDIRSPGLGDTAMYLCATSGSDQETQYFGPGTRLLVL.